Below, 8 T cell receptor beta chains from the same sample are listed, as sequenced in a study of blood T cells in healthy people across ages. The second PCR ran about 6 to 12 cycles with a sample-barcoded 5' primer and J-beta primers. TCRdb analysed the 5' RACE reads with MiXCR anew, one entry per CDR3 protein. The data hold 1.8 million or so distinct CDR3 sequences, with around 42% observed a single time. The sequenced sample consisted of blood. All receptors come from a human donor in good health.

This chain links TRBV4-1 with TRBJ1-2, with TRBD1 as a possible D gene (5 bases). The CDR3 sequence is 15 residues long. Germline CDR1 is MGHRA and CDR2 is YSYEKL. V dropped 1 base and J dropped 2 bases, with 11 bases sitting between them. The DNA of the CDR3 is TGCGCCAGCAGCCAAGTGACAGAGAGAAACTATGGCTACACCTTC. Translating it yields CASSQVTERNYGYTF.

This chain joins TRBV6-5 and TRBJ1-2; TRBD1 aligns across 7 bases. The germline CDR1 and CDR2 sequences are MNHEY and SVGAGI. The junction had 8 bases not matched to a gene; V was cut back by 6 bases and J by 4 bases. The CDR3 covers 14 residues. This CDR3 is CASRPRTGGYGYTF. The CDR3 DNA reads TGTGCCAGCAGACCGAGGACAGGCGGCTATGGCTACACCTTC.

V usage is TRBV6-1 and J usage is TRBJ1-1; 9 bases line up with TRBD1. Losses at the gene ends were 0 bases for V and 6 bases for J; bases not matched to a gene: 5. The germline CDR1 and CDR2 sequences are MNHNS and SASEGT. The CDR3 is made up of 15 amino acids. In DNA, the CDR3 is TGTGCCAGCAGTGAAGCGTTGGACAGGGGCCCTGAAGCTTTCTTT. Its translation is CASSEALDRGPEAFF.

V is TRBV12-3 or TRBV12-4 and J is TRBJ2-1; 12 positions agree with TRBD2. V lost 4 bases to trimming and J lost 15 bases; unmatched junction nucleotides: 4. The CDR3 spans 12 residues. The CDR3 DNA sequence: TGTGCCAGCAGTTCTAGCGGGGGGGCAGGGTTCTTC. It specifies CASSSSGGAGFF.

The CDR3 spells CAISGTDDYGYTF. CDR3 sequence (DNA): TGTGCCATCAGCGGGACAGACGACTATGGCTACACCTTC. The chain uses TRBV10-3 and TRBJ2-4; 7 bases fit TRBD1. The J call may not be correct, given that the DNA end is closer to TRBJ1-2. The CDR3 loop spans 13 amino acids. The germline gives CDR1 ENHRY, CDR2 SYGVKD.

J is TRBJ2-1 and V is TRBV9; D is unresolved. The CDR3 is 15 residues long. V gave up 1 base and J gave up 0 bases, with 8 bases separating them. Germline CDR1 SGDLS, CDR2 YYNGEE. CDR3 sequence reads: CASSVTGSSYNEQFF. As DNA, the CDR3 is TGTGCCAGCAGCGTAACTGGCAGCTCCTACAATGAGCAGTTCTTC.

The chain links TRBV7-2 to TRBJ1-1, with 7 bases aligning to TRBD1. Unmatched junction bases numbered 5, after V lost 4 bases and J lost 0 bases. The CDR3 is 15 amino acids. Germline V lookup: CDR1 SGHTA, CDR2 FQGNSA. The DNA of the CDR3 is TGTGCCAGCAGCTCAAACAGGGGAATGAACACTGAAGCTTTCTTT. Translated, it gives CASSSNRGMNTEAFF. Using reference TRBV7-2 and TRBJ1-1 for the parts outside the CDR3, the full variable domain is GAGVSQSPSNKVTEKGKDVELRCDPISGHTALYWYRQSLGQGLEFLIYFQGNSAPDKSGLPSDRFSAERTGGSVSTLTIQRTQQEDSAVYLCASSSNRGMNTEAFFGQGTRLTVV.

The chain combines TRBV4-3 with TRBJ2-5; perhaps D is TRBD1 or TRBD2 (5 bases each). The CDR3 spans 15 residues. Germline CDR1 and CDR2: LGHNA and YSLEER. Trimming stripped 0 bases from V and 5 bases from J, with 13 bases between. CDR3 amino acids: CASSQDFQEGETQYF. The CDR3 DNA reads TGCGCCAGCAGCCAAGATTTTCAAGAGGGGGAGACCCAGTACTTC.